This TCR beta chain was sequenced in a study of beta chain features in type 1 diabetes. Findings of the study overall: Among patients with Type 1 diabetes, TCRB CDR3s were moderately but significantly shorter in every one of the four CD4+ subsets.

This clone was observed a handful of times. The antigen remains undetermined. Germline loops: CDR1 GTSNPN, CDR2 SVGIG (reference sequence). V lost 2 bases and J lost 6, with 11 bases in between. This CDR3 region has 13 residues. The sequenced template was cDNA made from the entire isolated RNA. The data were produced by immunoSEQ multiplex PCR, yet TCRdb's version contains in-frame clones alone and is incomplete. The table shows 600,000 to 700,000 clones, with around an eighth occurring only once. This TCR was sampled from a man aged 25 to 45 with type 1 diabetes. The sample comprised naive CD4+ T cells from blood. V gene TRBV30 combines with J gene TRBJ1-5; D is unresolved. CDR3 nucleotide sequence: TGTGCCTGGAGTCGTTTGAGATTTCAGCCCCAGCATTTT. Translating it yields CAWSRLRFQPQHF.